These T cell receptor beta chains were read from a single sample in a study of T cells after yellow fever vaccination. MiXCR, run by TCRdb on the 5' RACE reads, gives a single entry per CDR3 protein. The table lists about 300,000 distinct CDR3 sequences, 7.5% to 9% of them singletons. Sequencing used CD4+ T cells sorted from PBMCs, obtained 5 days after the yellow fever booster vaccination. The receptors originated from a man younger than 35 who received the YFV17D yellow fever vaccine. CDR3s include the opening cysteine and the closing phenylalanine or tryptophan. A D gene is named only where the DNA matches it firmly. The size entry is marked missing in some rows and otherwise reads once, few, many or a size class.

j_gene: TRBJ1-2
d_gene: -
abundance: few
v_gene: TRBV29-1
CDR3aa: CSAGRGVGYGYTF
CDR3nt: TGCAGCGCCGGACGGGGGGTGGGATATGGCTACACCTTC

j_gene: TRBJ2-3
d_gene: TRBD2
abundance: few
v_gene: TRBV6-2/TRBV6-3
CDR3aa: CASSYHGLAGTDTQYF
CDR3nt: TGTGCCAGCAGTTATCATGGACTAGCCGGCACAGATACGCAGTATTTT

j_gene: TRBJ1-1
d_gene: -
abundance: -
v_gene: TRBV3-1
CDR3aa: CASSRQDWYTEAFF
CDR3nt: TGTGCCAGCAGCCGTCAGGACTGGTACACTGAAGCTTTCTTT

j_gene: TRBJ1-6
d_gene: -
abundance: -
v_gene: TRBV27
CDR3aa: CASSLSSKGDSPLHF
CDR3nt: TGTGCCAGCAGTTTAAGTTCCAAGGGGGATTCACCCCTCCACTTT

j_gene: TRBJ1-1
d_gene: -
abundance: few
v_gene: TRBV5-7
CDR3aa: CASREGVSTEAFF
CDR3nt: TGTGCCAGCAGGGAGGGAGTGAGCACTGAAGCTTTCTTT

j_gene: TRBJ2-7
d_gene: -
abundance: few
v_gene: TRBV30
CDR3aa: CAWNRGAYEQYF
CDR3nt: TGTGCCTGGAATAGGGGGGCCTACGAGCAGTACTTC

j_gene: TRBJ2-3
d_gene: -
abundance: -
v_gene: TRBV10-3
CDR3aa: CAISVREPDTQYF
CDR3nt: TGTGCCATCAGTGTGAGGGAACCAGATACGCAGTATTTT

j_gene: TRBJ2-5
d_gene: TRBD2
abundance: -
v_gene: TRBV13
CDR3aa: CASSSGLAGQAQYF
CDR3nt: TGTGCCAGCAGCTCGGGACTAGCGGGCCAGGCCCAGTACTTC

j_gene: TRBJ2-3
d_gene: -
abundance: -
v_gene: TRBV9
CDR3aa: CASSASGISTDTQYF
CDR3nt: TGTGCCAGCAGCGCCTCCGGGATCAGCACAGATACGCAGTATTTT

j_gene: TRBJ2-3
d_gene: -
abundance: many
v_gene: TRBV4-1
CDR3aa: CASSQQGRSTDTQYF
CDR3nt: TGCGCCAGCAGCCAGCAGGGGAGGAGCACAGATACGCAGTATTTT

j_gene: TRBJ2-1
d_gene: -
abundance: -
v_gene: TRBV4-2
CDR3aa: CASSQDVGGRRGLEQFF
CDR3nt: TGTGCCAGCAGCCAAGATGTGGGGGGCAGGAGGGGGCTTGAGCAGTTCTTC

j_gene: TRBJ2-7
d_gene: -
abundance: few
v_gene: TRBV5-1
CDR3aa: CASSSQGTRAYEQYF
CDR3nt: TGCGCCAGCAGCTCCCAGGGGACCCGAGCCTACGAGCAGTACTTC

j_gene: TRBJ2-3
d_gene: -
abundance: -
v_gene: TRBV11-2
CDR3aa: CASSLTASTQYF
CDR3nt: TGTGCCAGCAGCTTAACGGCTAGTACGCAGTATTTT

j_gene: TRBJ2-7
d_gene: -
abundance: few
v_gene: TRBV12-3/TRBV12-4
CDR3aa: CASSNLYEQYF
CDR3nt: TGTGCCAGCAGTAATCTCTACGAGCAGTACTTC

j_gene: TRBJ2-3
d_gene: -
abundance: many
v_gene: TRBV12-3/TRBV12-4
CDR3aa: CASSLSGSDTQYF
CDR3nt: TGTGCCAGCAGTTTATCCGGGTCAGATACGCAGTATTTT

j_gene: TRBJ1-2
d_gene: -
abundance: few
v_gene: TRBV3-1
CDR3aa: CASSPLRGEGYTF
CDR3nt: TGTGCCAGCAGCCCCCTTCGGGGGGAGGGCTACACCTTC

j_gene: TRBJ2-7
d_gene: TRBD2
abundance: -
v_gene: TRBV7-6
CDR3aa: CASSLKGLAGGLVGEQYF
CDR3nt: TGTGCCAGCAGCTTAAAGGGACTAGCGGGGGGCCTGGTGGGAGAGCAGTACTTC

j_gene: TRBJ1-2
d_gene: TRBD1
abundance: many
v_gene: TRBV7-2
CDR3aa: CASTTGIGYGYTF
CDR3nt: TGTGCCAGTACGACAGGGATCGGCTATGGCTACACCTTC

j_gene: TRBJ2-1
d_gene: -
abundance: many
v_gene: TRBV2
CDR3aa: CASREGGHSLSYNEQFF
CDR3nt: TGTGCCAGCAGGGAAGGGGGACACTCCCTCTCCTACAATGAGCAGTTCTTC

j_gene: TRBJ2-3
d_gene: -
abundance: many
v_gene: TRBV12-3/TRBV12-4
CDR3aa: CASSPDYPSTDTQYF
CDR3nt: TGTGCCAGCAGTCCCGACTACCCTAGCACAGATACGCAGTATTTT

j_gene: TRBJ2-3
d_gene: TRBD1
abundance: many
v_gene: TRBV5-1
CDR3aa: CASSLEQGTDTQYF
CDR3nt: TGCGCCAGCAGCTTGGAACAGGGGACAGATACGCAGTATTTT

j_gene: TRBJ2-3
d_gene: TRBD1
abundance: once
v_gene: TRBV5-1
CDR3aa: CASRRDRADTQYF
CDR3nt: TGCGCCAGCAGGAGGGACAGGGCCGATACGCAGTATTTT

j_gene: TRBJ1-5
d_gene: -
abundance: -
v_gene: TRBV4-3
CDR3aa: CASSQEGRSRLRPQHF
CDR3nt: TGCGCCAGCAGCCAAGAAGGGAGGAGCAGGTTGCGGCCCCAGCATTTT